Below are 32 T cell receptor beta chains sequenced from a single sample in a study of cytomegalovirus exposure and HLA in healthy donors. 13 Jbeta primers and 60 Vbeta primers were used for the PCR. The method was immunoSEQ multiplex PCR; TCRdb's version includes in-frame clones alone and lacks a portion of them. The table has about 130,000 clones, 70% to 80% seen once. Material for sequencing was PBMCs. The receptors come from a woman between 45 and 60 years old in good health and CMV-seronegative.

The CDR3 loop reads CASRLQGFEAFF. In DNA form, the CDR3 reads TGTGCCAGCAGACTACAGGGGTTCGAAGCTTTCTTT. This chain joins TRBV28 and TRBJ1-1; 7 positions agree with TRBD1. Trimming at V came to 6 bases and at J to 8 bases, leaving 6 bases not matched to a gene. CDR1 is MDHEN and CDR2 is SYDVKM in the germline V gene. The CDR3 spans 12 residues.

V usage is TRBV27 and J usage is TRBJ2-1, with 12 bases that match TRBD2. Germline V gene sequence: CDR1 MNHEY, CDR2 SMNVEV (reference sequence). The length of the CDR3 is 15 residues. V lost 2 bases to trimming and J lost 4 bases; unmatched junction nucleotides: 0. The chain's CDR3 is CASSLTSGRYNEQFF. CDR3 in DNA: TGTGCCAGCAGTTTAACTAGCGGGAGGTACAATGAGCAGTTCTTC.

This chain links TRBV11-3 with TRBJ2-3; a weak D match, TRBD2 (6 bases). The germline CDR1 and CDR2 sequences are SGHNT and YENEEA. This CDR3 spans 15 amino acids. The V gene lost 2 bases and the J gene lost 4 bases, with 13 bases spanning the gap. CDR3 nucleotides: TGTGCCAGCAGCTTACAAACGGGAGTCCCAGATACGCAGTATTTT. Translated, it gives CASSLQTGVPDTQYF.

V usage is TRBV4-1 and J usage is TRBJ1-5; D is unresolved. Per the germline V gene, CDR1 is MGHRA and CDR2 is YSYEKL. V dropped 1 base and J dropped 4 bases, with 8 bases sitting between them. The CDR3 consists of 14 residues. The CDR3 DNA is TGCGCCAGCAGCCAAGCGGCCGGGAATCAGCCCCAGCATTTT. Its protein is CASSQAAGNQPQHF.

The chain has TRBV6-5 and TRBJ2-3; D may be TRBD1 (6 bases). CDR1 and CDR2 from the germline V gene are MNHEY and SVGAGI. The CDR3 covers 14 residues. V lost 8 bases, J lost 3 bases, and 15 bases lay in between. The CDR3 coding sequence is TGTGCCAGCTCCCAGGGGAAGGATACAGATACGCAGTATTTT. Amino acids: CASSQGKDTDTQYF.

CDR3 residues: CASSYRLGVDAEAFF. The CDR3, as DNA: TGCGCCAGCAGCTACCGTTTAGGGGTGGACGCTGAAGCTTTCTTT. The rearrangement joins TRBV4-3 to TRBJ1-1; D perhaps matches TRBD1 (5 bases). CDR1 LGHNA and CDR2 YSLEER come from the germline V gene. V lost 5 bases to trimming and J lost 6 bases, with 19 bases between them. The CDR3 is made up of 15 amino acids.

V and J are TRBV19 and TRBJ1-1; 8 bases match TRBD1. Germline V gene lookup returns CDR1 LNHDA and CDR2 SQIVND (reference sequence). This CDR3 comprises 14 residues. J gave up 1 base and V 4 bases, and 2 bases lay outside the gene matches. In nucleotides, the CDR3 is TGTGCCAGTAGTAGCACAGGGGGGAACACTGAAGCTTTCTTT. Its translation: CASSSTGGNTEAFF.

This chain's CDR3 is CASRPFSQGQGSYEQYF. CDR3 coding DNA: TGCGCCAGCAGACCCTTTAGCCAGGGACAGGGCTCCTACGAGCAGTACTTC. The rearrangement uses TRBV10-1 and TRBJ2-7; 9 positions match TRBD1. J was trimmed by 0 bases and V by 6 bases; bases with no gene match: 12. Germline V gene data show CDR1 as WNHNN and CDR2 as SYGVQD (reference sequence). The CDR3 covers 17 residues.

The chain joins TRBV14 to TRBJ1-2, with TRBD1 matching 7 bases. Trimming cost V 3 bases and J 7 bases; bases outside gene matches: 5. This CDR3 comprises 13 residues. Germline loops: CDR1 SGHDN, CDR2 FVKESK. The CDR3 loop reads CASSQTGRFGYTF. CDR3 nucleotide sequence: TGTGCCAGCAGCCAGACAGGGCGCTTTGGCTACACCTTC.

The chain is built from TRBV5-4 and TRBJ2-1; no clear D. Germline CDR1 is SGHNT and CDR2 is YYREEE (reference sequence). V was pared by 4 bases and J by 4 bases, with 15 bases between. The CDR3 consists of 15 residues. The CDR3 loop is CASSPRRGVYNEQFF. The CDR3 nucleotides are TGTGCCAGCAGCCCGCGACGCGGCGTTTACAATGAGCAGTTCTTC.

The CDR3 nucleotides are TGTGCCAGCAGCTCAGGGGGCGGGAAGGCCCAGCATTTT. Translation gives CASSSGGGKAQHF. The chain is built from TRBV7-8 and TRBJ1-5; 8 bases map to TRBD1. The CDR3 is 13 residues long. Germline trimming cut 4 bases from V and 11 bases from J; bases unmatched to any gene: 7. Germline CDR1 is SGHVS and CDR2 is FQNEAQ.

The chain's CDR3 is CSVAPAVRETQYF. DNA of the CDR3: TGCAGCGTTGCCCCAGCGGTGCGAGAGACCCAGTACTTC. The chain couples TRBV29-1 to TRBJ2-5, with D possibly being TRBD2 (5 bases). V shed 4 bases and J shed 4 bases, with 13 bases lying between them. Germline CDR1 reads SQVTM; CDR2 reads ANQGSEA. The CDR3 has 13 residues.

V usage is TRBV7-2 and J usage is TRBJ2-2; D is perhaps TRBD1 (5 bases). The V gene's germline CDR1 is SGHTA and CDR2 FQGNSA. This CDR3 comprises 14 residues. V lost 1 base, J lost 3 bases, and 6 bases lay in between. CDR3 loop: CASSLEGYTGELFF. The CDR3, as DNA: TGTGCCAGCAGCTTAGAGGGGTACACCGGGGAGCTGTTTTTT.

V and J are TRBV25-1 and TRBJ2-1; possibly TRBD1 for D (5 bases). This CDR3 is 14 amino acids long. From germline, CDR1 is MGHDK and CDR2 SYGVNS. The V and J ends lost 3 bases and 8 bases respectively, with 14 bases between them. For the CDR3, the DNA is TGTGCCAGCAGTGAGAACAGAGTACAGGATGAGCAGTTCTTC. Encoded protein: CASSENRVQDEQFF.

The DNA for the CDR3 is TGTGCCAGTAGTAGGGGCCTTGGAAACACCATATATTTT. Translated, it gives CASSRGLGNTIYF. V is TRBV19 and J is TRBJ1-3; TRBD1 is a possible D gene (5 bases). The CDR3 has 13 amino acids. In germline, CDR1 is LNHDA, CDR2 SQIVND (reference sequence). Trimming removed 4 bases at V and 3 bases at J, with 7 bases between. The full variable domain, in which reference TRBV19 and TRBJ1-3 provide the parts outside the CDR3, is DGGITQSPKYLFRKEGQNVTLSCEQNLNHDAMYWYRQDPGQGLRLIYYSQIVNDFQKGDIAEGYSVSREKKESFPLTVTSAQKNPTAFYLCASSRGLGNTIYFGEGSWLTVV.

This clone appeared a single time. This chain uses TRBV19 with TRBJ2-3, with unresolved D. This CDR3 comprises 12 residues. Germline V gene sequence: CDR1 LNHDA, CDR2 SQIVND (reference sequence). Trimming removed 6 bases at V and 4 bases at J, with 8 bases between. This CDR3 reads CASRSEADTQYF. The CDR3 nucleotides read TGTGCCAGTAGGTCAGAGGCAGATACGCAGTATTTT. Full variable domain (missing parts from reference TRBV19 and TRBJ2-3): DGGITQSPKYLFRKEGQNVTLSCEQNLNHDAMYWYRQDPGQGLRLIYYSQIVNDFQKGDIAEGYSVSREKKESFPLTVTSAQKNPTAFYLCASRSEADTQYFGPGTRLTVL.

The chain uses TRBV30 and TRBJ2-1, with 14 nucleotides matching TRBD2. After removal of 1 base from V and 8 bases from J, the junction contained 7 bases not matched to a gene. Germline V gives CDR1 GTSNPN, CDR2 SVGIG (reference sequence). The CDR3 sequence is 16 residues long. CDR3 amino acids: CAWSGGLAGGVDEQFF. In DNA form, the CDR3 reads TGTGCCTGGAGTGGCGGACTAGCGGGAGGTGTCGATGAGCAGTTCTTC.

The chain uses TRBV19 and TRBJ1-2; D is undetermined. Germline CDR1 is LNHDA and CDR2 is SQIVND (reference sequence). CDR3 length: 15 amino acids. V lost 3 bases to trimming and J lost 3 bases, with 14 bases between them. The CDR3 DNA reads TGTGCCAGTAGTATTTCATCGGGCGGGGACTATGGCTACACCTTC. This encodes CASSISSGGDYGYTF.

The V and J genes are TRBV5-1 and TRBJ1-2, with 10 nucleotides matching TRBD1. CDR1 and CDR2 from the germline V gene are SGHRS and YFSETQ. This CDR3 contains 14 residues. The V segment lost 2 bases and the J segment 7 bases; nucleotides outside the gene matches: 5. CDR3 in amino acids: CASSLPTGGGGYTF. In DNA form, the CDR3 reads TGCGCCAGCAGCTTACCGACAGGGGGCGGTGGCTACACCTTC.

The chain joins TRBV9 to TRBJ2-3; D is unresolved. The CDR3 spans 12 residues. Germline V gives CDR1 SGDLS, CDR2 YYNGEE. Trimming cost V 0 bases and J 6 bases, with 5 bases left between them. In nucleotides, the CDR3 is TGTGCCAGCAGCGTAGTGGAGGATACGCAGTATTTT. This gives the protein CASSVVEDTQYF.

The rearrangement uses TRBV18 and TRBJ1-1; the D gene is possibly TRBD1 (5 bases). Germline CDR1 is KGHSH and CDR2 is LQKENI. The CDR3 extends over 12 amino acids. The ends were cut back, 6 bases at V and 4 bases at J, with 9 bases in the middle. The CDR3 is CASSHQGTEAFF. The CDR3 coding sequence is TGTGCCAGCTCCCACCAGGGCACTGAAGCTTTCTTT.

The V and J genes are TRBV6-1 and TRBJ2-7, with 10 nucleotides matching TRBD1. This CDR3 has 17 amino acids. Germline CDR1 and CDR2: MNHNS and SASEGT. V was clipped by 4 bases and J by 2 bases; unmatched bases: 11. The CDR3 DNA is TGTGCCAGCAGTGGCGCGCGACAGGGGGCGGGGACCTACGAGCAGTACTTC. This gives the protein CASSGARQGAGTYEQYF.

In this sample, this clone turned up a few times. The CDR3, as DNA: TGTGCCAGCAGTTTACCGCGCGGGTACGAGCAGTACTTC. Protein product: CASSLPRGYEQYF. The genes are TRBV28 and TRBJ2-7; maybe TRBD2 (5 bases). The ends were cut back, 2 bases at V and 4 bases at J, with 9 bases in the middle. Germline V gene lookup returns CDR1 MDHEN and CDR2 SYDVKM. The CDR3 length is 13 residues.

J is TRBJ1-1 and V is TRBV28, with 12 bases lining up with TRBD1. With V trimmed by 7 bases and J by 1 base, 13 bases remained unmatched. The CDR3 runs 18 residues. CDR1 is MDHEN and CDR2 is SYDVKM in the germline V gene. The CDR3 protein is CASTPRGTGGFGNTEAFF. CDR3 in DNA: TGTGCCAGCACCCCTAGAGGGACAGGGGGCTTTGGGAACACTGAAGCTTTCTTT.

The CDR3 DNA is TGTGCCAGTAGTACGGGACAGCAAGAGACCCAGTACTTC. This translates into CASSTGQQETQYF. J is TRBJ2-5 and V is TRBV19; 7 bases line up with TRBD1. The junction had 1 base not matched to a gene; V was cut back by 4 bases and J by 2 bases. This CDR3 has 13 residues. CDR1 is LNHDA, CDR2 SQIVND, per germline (reference sequence).

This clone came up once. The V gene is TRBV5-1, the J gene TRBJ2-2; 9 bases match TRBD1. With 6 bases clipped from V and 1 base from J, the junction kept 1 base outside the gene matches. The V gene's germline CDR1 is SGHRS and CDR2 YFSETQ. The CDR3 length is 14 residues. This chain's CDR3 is CASTGQGNTGELFF. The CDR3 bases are TGCGCCAGCACGGGACAGGGGAACACCGGGGAGCTGTTTTTT.

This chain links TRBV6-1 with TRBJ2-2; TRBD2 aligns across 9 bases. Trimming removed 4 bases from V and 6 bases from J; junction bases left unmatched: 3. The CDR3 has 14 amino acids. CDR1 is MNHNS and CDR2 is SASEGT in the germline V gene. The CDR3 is CASSARTSAGELFF. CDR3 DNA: TGTGCCAGCAGTGCCCGGACTAGCGCCGGGGAGCTGTTTTTT.

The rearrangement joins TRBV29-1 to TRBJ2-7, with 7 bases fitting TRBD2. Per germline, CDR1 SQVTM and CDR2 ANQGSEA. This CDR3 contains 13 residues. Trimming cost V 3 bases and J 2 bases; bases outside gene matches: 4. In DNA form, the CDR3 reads TGCAGCGTTGACCGCGGGGGAGCCTACGAGCAGTACTTC. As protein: CSVDRGGAYEQYF.

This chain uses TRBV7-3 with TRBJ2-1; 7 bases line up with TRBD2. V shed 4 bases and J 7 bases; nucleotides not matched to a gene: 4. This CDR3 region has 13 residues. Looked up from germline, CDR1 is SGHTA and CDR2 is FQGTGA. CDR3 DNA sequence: TGTGCCAGCAGCTCTGGGGGGGGGAATGAGCAGTTCTTC. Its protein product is CASSSGGGNEQFF. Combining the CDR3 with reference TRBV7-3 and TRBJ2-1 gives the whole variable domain GAGVSQTPSNKVTEKGKYVELRCDPISGHTALYWYRQSLGQGPEFLIYFQGTGAADDSGLPNDRFFAVRPEGSVSTLKIQRTERGDSAVYLCASSSGGGNEQFFGPGTRLTVL.

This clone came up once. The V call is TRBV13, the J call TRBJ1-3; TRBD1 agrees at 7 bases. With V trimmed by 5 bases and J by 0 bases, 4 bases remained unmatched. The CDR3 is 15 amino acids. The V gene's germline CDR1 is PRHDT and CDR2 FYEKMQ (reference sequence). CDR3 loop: CASSTNRGSGNTIYF. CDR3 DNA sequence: TGTGCCAGCAGCACAAACAGGGGCTCTGGAAACACCATATATTTT.

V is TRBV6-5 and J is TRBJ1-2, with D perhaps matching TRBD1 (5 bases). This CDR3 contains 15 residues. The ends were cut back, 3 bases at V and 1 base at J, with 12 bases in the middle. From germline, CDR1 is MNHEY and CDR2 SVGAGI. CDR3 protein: CASSYTTELNYGYTF. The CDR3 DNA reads TGTGCCAGCAGTTATACGACAGAACTTAACTATGGCTACACCTTC.

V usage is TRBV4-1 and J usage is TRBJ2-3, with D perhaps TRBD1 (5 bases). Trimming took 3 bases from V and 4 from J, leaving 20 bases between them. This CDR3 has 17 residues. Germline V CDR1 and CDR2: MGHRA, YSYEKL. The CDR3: CASSHGSDTELSDTQYF. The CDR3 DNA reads TGCGCCAGCAGCCATGGATCGGACACGGAACTTTCAGATACGCAGTATTTT.